Included here is one T cell receptor (beta chain) sequence, with context. The antigen it recognizes is unknown. Base quality data are lacking; no much larger clone is found one base away. The sample is drawn from a study of blood T cell repertoires in COVID-19 (dated by TCRdb to 2018 to 2021). Background for the entire study: Samples covering the acute and convalescent phases of COVID-19 were provided by collaborators in the United States, Italy and Spain. The repertoires were released in a freely available public database intended as a resource for research on the immune response to SARS-CoV-2. Samples were obtained from the ongoing ImmuneRACE study (first 160 participants) and from some 1,200 subjects provided by 6 global collaborators. Sample metadata almost always included a de-identified subject ID, COVID-19 status, age in years and sex. The dataset comprised deeply sampled blood TCRbeta repertoires from subjects exposed to, actively infected with, or recovered from COVID-19. Where HLA class I and class II types were available, the types were taken from metadata supplied by the sample provider, not from assay-based typing. The material from the prospective study consisted of cDNA or gDNA derived from T cells, B-cell-depleted T cells, or PBMCs.

The CDR3 spans 16 residues, from the cysteine through the phenylalanine. Only the CDR3 region is kept as DNA, spanning 48 bases read in frame from base 1. The junction shows trimming of 1 base on V and 9 bases on J, and the gene matches do not reach 10 bases of it. CDR1 and CDR2, per the germline V gene, are SGHTA and FQGNSA. The research as a whole found: How much clinical and demographic metadata was included differed by source and by participant, and the metadata was provided uncurated.

TCRbeta CDR3 regions were amplified from genomic DNA using the immunoSEQ Assay, a bias-controlled multiplex PCR. The authors' pipeline ran thus. Nucleated cell counts per sample were estimated from amplification of reference gene primers within the assay. To quantify the absolute abundance of each unique TCRbeta CDR3 rearrangement, sequence reads were collapsed and filtered. Productive Simpson clonality was computed per sample as the square root of Simpson's diversity index over productive rearrangements. In its TCRdb copy, this immuneACCESS table keeps in-frame sequences only and misses some clones. Where compared with another copy, unresolved V genes explain less than half of these, and the others have no known cause. V and J calls and clone size are copied from that table; D and trimming were computed from the DNA. For this sample there are 100,000 or so clones; more than 85% appear just once. The top ten hold about 2.2% of the sample.

Whole blood was collected in K2EDTA tubes by collaborating institutions according to the institutions' own protocols. For TCRbeta analysis, collaborators shipped samples as frozen whole blood, isolated PBMCs, or DNA extracted from either of those sample types. The V and J genes are TRBV7-2 and TRBJ2-1, and TRBD2 matches 9 of the central bases. The sequence was collected from a man aged 50 to 60 with active COVID-19. The sample comprised peripheral blood. At the DNA level, the sequence is TGTGCCAGCAGCTTAGGTCGTAGCGGGAGAATGGTTGAGCAGTTCTTC. This yields the protein CASSLGRSGRMVEQFF.